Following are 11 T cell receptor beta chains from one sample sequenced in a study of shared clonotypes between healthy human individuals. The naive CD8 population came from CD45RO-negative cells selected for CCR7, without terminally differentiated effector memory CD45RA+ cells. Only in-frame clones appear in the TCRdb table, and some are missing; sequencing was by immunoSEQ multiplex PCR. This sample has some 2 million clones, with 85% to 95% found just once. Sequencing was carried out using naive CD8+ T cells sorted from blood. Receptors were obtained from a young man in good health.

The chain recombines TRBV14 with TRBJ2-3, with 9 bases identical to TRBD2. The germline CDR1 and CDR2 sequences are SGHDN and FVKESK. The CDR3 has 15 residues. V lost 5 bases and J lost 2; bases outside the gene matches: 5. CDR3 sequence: CASSSLAGSTDTQYF. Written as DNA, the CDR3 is TGTGCCAGCAGCTCCCTAGCGGGGTCCACAGATACGCAGTATTTT.

CDR3 protein: CAWAFGASYGYTF. The CDR3 DNA sequence: TGTGCCTGGGCCTTCGGGGCTAGCTATGGCTACACCTTC. The rearrangement uses TRBV30 and TRBJ1-2; a weak D match, TRBD1 (5 bases). The CDR3 loop spans 13 amino acids. Trimming shortened V by 5 bases and J by 4 bases, and 14 bases separated the two germline ends. Germline loops: CDR1 GTSNPN, CDR2 SVGIG (reference sequence).

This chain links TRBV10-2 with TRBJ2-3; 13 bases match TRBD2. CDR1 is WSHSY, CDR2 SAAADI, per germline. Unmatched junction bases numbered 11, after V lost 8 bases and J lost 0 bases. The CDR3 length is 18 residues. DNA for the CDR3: TGCGCCAGCGAAGGTGAGACTAGCGGGAGGATGAGCACAGATACGCAGTATTTT. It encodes CASEGETSGRMSTDTQYF.

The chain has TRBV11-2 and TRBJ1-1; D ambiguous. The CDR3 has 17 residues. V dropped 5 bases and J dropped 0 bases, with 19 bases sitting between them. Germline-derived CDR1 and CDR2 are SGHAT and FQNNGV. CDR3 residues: CASSHYLASLMNTEAFF. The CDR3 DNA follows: TGTGCCAGCAGCCACTATCTGGCCAGTTTGATGAACACTGAAGCTTTCTTT.

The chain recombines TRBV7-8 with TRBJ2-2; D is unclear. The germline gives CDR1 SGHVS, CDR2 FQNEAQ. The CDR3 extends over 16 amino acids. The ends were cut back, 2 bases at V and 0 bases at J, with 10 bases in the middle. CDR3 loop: CASSLPLSPNTGELFF. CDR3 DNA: TGTGCCAGCAGCTTACCTCTTAGCCCGAACACCGGGGAGCTGTTTTTT.

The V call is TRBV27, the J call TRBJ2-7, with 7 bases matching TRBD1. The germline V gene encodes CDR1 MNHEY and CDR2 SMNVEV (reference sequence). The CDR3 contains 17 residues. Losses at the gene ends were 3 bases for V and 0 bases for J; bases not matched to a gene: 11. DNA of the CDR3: TGTGCCAGCAGTTTCCAGGACAGGAAAGGGACCTCCTACGAGCAGTACTTC. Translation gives CASSFQDRKGTSYEQYF.

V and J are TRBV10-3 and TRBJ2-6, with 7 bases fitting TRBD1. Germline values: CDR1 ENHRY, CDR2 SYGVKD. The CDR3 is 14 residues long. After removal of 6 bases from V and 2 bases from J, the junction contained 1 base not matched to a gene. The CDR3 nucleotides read TGTGCCATCAGCACAGGGGCTGGGGCCAACGTCCTGACTTTC. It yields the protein CAISTGAGANVLTF.

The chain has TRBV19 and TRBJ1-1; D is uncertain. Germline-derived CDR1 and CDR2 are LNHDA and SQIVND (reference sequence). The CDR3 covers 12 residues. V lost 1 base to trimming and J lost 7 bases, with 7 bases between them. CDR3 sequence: CASSIGADEAFF. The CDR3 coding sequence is TGTGCCAGTAGTATAGGGGCAGATGAAGCTTTCTTT.

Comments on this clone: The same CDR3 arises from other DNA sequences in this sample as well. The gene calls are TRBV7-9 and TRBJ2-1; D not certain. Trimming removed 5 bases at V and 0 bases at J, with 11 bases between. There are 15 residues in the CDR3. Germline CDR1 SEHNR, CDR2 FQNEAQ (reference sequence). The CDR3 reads CASSPPGSSYNEQFF. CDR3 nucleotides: TGTGCCAGCAGCCCCCCGGGTAGCTCCTACAATGAGCAGTTCTTC. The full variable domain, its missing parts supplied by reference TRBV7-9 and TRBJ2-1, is DTGVSQNPRHKITKRGQNVTFRCDPISEHNRLYWYRQTLGQGPEFLTYFQNEAQLEKSRLLSDRFSAERPKGSFSTLEIQRTEQGDSAMYLCASSPPGSSYNEQFFGPGTRLTVL.

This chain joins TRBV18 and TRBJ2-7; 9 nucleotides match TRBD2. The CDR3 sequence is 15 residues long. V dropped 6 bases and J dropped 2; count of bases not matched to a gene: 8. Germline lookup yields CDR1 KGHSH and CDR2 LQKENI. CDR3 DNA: TGTGCCAGCTCCCTCGGGGGCGGGAGGGCCTACGAGCAGTACTTC. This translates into CASSLGGGRAYEQYF.

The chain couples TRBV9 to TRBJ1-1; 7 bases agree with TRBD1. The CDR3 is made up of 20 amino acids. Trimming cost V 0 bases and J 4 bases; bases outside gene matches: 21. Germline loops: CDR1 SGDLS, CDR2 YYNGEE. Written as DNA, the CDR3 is TGTGCCAGCAGCGTAGGATGGGAATTCCGGGACAGTGGGGCGTCCACTGAAGCTTTCTTT. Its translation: CASSVGWEFRDSGASTEAFF.